The sequence of this T cell receptor beta chain was determined in a study of cytomegalovirus exposure and HLA in healthy donors. Amplification used 60 Vbeta primers and 13 Jbeta primers. Here immunoSEQ multiplex PCR was the method, and the copy in TCRdb shows in-frame clones only, minus some. The sample lists more than 85,000 clones, approximately 68% occurring once. Germline loops: CDR1 MNHEY, CDR2 SMNVEV (reference sequence). CDR3 length: 13 residues. Trimming took 5 bases from V and 9 from J, leaving 11 bases between them. This receptor was taken from a woman aged 18-30 years in good health and CMV-seropositive. The sequencing input was PBMCs. The J gene is TRBJ1-6, the V gene TRBV27; D is unclear. The CDR3 sequence is CASSPYGSSPLHF. DNA of the CDR3: TGTGCCAGCAGTCCCTATGGTAGTTCACCCCTCCACTTT.